This TCR beta chain was recorded in a study of early T cells in non-severe SARS-CoV-2 infection. In this sample, this clonotype turned up many times. TCRdb recomputed calls from the 5' RACE reads with MiXCR, one row per CDR3 protein. The sample has tens of thousands of distinct CDR3 sequences, about 4.5% seen once. The receptor was isolated from an adult who was a healthcare worker with PCR-confirmed SARS-CoV-2 infection or an uninfected control (not recorded which). The source material was whole blood.

The CDR3 nucleotides are TGCAGCGTTGAAGACCGGACAATAGCCAAAAACATTCAGTACTTC. Its translation is CSVEDRTIAKNIQYF. The chain carries TRBV29-1 and TRBJ2-4; tentative D call: TRBD1 (5 bases). Trimming removed 0 bases from V and 0 bases from J, with 9 bases in between. This CDR3 contains 15 residues. Per germline, CDR1 SQVTM and CDR2 ANQGSEA.